This T cell receptor beta chain was recorded in a study of blood T cells in healthy people across ages. Study-level points and caveats: Estimated diversity, derived from one million T cells, was regarded as an underestimate.

The ends lost 2 bases at V and 8 bases at J; junction bases unmatched: 8. The germline CDR1 and CDR2 sequences are MNHNY and SVGAGI (reference sequence). The CDR3 covers 15 residues. Combining a sample-barcoded 5' primer with a J-beta primer mix, a second PCR ran for about 6 to 11 cycles. TCRdb called the 5' RACE reads again in MiXCR, with one record for every CDR3 protein. The data contain about 970,000 distinct CDR3 sequences, approximately 50% of them seen just once; the ten biggest clones take up about a fifth. As regards this clonotype: Its antigen is unknown.

Donors were healthy Caucasian individuals from Russia aged about 6 to 95. Sequencing was done on a sample of blood. V is TRBV6-6 and J is TRBJ2-1; 8 bases align to TRBD2. This TCR was recovered from a woman aged 55-69 years in good health. The CDR3 loop reads CASSYGIGTSDEQFF. The CDR3 DNA is TGTGCCAGCAGTTACGGGATAGGGACTAGTGATGAGCAGTTCTTC.